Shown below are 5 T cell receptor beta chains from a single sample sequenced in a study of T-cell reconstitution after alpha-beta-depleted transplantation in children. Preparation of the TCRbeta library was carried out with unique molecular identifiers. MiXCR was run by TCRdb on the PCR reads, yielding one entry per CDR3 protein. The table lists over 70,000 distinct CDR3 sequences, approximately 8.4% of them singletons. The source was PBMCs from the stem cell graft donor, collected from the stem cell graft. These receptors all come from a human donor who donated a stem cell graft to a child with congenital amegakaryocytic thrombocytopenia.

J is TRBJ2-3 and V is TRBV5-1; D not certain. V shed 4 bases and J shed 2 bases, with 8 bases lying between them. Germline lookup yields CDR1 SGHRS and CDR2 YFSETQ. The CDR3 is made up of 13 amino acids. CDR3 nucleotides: TGCGCCAGCAGCCCAAGCATCACAGATACGCAGTATTTT. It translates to CASSPSITDTQYF.

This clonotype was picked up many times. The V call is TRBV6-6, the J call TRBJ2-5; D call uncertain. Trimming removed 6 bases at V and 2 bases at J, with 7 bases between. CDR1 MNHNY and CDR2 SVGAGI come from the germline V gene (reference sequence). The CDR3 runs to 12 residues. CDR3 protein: CASSPGQETQYF. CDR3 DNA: TGTGCCAGCAGCCCGGGTCAAGAGACCCAGTACTTC.

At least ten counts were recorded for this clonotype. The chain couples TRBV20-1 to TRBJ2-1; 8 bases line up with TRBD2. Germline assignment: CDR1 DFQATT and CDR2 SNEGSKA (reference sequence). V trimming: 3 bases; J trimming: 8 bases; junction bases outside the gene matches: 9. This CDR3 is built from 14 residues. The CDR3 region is CSASSGGIGDEQFF. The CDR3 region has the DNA TGCAGTGCTAGTTCGGGGGGGATTGGAGATGAGCAGTTCTTC.

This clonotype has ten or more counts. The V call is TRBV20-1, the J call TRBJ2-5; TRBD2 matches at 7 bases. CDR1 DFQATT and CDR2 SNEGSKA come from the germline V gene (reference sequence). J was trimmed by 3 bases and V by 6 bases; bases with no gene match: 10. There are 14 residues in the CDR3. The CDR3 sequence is CSADRGEGEETQYF. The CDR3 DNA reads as TGCAGTGCAGATAGAGGGGAGGGTGAAGAGACCCAGTACTTC.

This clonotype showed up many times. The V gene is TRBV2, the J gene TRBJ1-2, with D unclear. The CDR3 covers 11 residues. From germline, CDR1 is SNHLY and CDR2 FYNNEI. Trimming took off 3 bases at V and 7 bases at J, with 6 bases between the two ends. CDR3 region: CASSDRRGYTF. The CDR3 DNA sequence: TGTGCCAGCAGTGACCGGCGTGGCTACACCTTC.